One and the same sample provided the 6 T cell receptor beta chains below, sequenced in a study of blood T cell repertoires in COVID-19 (TCRdb year 2020). Library preparation used the immunoSEQ multiplex PCR assay. TCRdb mirrors the immuneACCESS table, restricted to in-frame sequences. Some clones are absent from its copies; in checked studies, under half trace to an unresolved V gene, and the reason for the others is unknown. For this sample the table gives about 260,000 clones, of which around 87% were detected only once. The top ten hold 1.5% of the sample. Material for sequencing was peripheral blood. These receptors all come from a woman aged 40 to 50 who had recovered from COVID-19.

The chain joins TRBV5-1 to TRBJ2-3, with D possibly matching TRBD1 (6 bases). V lost 0 bases and J 4 bases, leaving 6 bases between the germline ends. This CDR3 has 13 residues. Germline CDR1 reads SGHRS; CDR2 reads YFSETQ. The CDR3 loop reads CASSLDRADTQYF. The CDR3 DNA sequence: TGCGCCAGCAGCTTGGACAGGGCAGATACGCAGTATTTT.

V and J are TRBV12-5 and TRBJ1-5; possible D gene TRBD1, 6 bases. The V end lost 5 bases, the J end lost 2 bases, and 19 bases lay between the germline ends. The germline gives CDR1 LGHNT, CDR2 FRNRAP. The CDR3 totals 17 residues. CDR3 sequence: CASGIGQSYSGNQPQHF. The DNA for the CDR3 is TGTGCTAGTGGTATAGGACAGTCTTACTCTGGCAATCAGCCCCAGCATTTT. Drawing the rest from reference TRBV12-5 and TRBJ1-5, the complete variable domain is DARVTQTPRHKVTEMGQEVTMRCQPILGHNTVFWYRQTMMQGLELLAYFRNRAPLDDSGMPKDRFSAEMPDATLATLKIQPSEPRDSAVYFCASGIGQSYSGNQPQHFGDGTRLSIL.

V is TRBV5-6 and J is TRBJ2-2; TRBD1 aligns across 11 bases. CDR1 SGHDT and CDR2 YYEEEE come from the germline V gene. The length of the CDR3 is 17 residues. Germline trimming cut 4 bases from V and 1 base from J; bases unmatched to any gene: 6. In DNA, the CDR3 is TGTGCCAGCAGCCCGGACAGGGGGCGAGAGAACACCGGGGAGCTGTTTTTT. This encodes CASSPDRGRENTGELFF.

This clone appeared a few times. The chain carries TRBV18 and TRBJ2-5; D possibly corresponds to TRBD1 (5 bases). The germline V gene encodes CDR1 KGHSH and CDR2 LQKENI. The CDR3 runs to 14 residues. With 3 bases removed from V and 2 bases from J, the gap between germline ends came to 10 bases. This chain's CDR3 is CASSPTTVQETQYF. The CDR3 DNA reads as TGTGCCAGCTCACCTACGACAGTACAAGAGACCCAGTACTTC. Drawing the rest from reference TRBV18 and TRBJ2-5, the complete variable domain is NAGVMQNPRHLVRRRGQEARLRCSPMKGHSHVYWYRQLPEEGLKFMVYLQKENIIDESGMPKERFSAEFPKEGPSILRIQQVVRGDSAAYFCASSPTTVQETQYFGPGTRLLVL.

This clone has just one count. This sequence joins TRBV18 and TRBJ2-3; D is unresolved. This CDR3 is 12 amino acids long. V gave up 3 bases and J gave up 4 bases, with 5 bases separating them. CDR1 and CDR2 from the germline V gene are KGHSH and LQKENI. CDR3 protein: CASSPVSDTQYF. CDR3 coding DNA: TGTGCCAGCTCACCCGTCTCAGATACGCAGTATTTT.

The chain uses TRBV7-9 and TRBJ1-3; tentative D call: TRBD1 (5 bases). Trimming took off 5 bases at V and 6 bases at J, with 14 bases between the two ends. This CDR3 region has 14 residues. Germline CDR1 and CDR2: SEHNR and FQNEAQ (reference sequence). This chain's CDR3 is CASSPSGIENTIYF. The CDR3 bases are TGTGCCAGCAGCCCCTCAGGGATCGAAAACACCATATATTTT.